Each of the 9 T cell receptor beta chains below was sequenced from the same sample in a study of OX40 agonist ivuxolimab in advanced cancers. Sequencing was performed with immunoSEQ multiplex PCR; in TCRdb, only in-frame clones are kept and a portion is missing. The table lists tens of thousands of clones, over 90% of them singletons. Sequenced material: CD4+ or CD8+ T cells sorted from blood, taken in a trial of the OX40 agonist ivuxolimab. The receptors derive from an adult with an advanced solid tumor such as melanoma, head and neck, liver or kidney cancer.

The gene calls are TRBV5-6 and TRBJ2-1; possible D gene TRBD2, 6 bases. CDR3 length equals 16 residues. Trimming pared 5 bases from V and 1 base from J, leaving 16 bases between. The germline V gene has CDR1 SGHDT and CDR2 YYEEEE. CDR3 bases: TGTGCCAGCAGGCCCCTTACGGAGGGGTCCTACAATGAGCAGTTCTTC. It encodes CASRPLTEGSYNEQFF.

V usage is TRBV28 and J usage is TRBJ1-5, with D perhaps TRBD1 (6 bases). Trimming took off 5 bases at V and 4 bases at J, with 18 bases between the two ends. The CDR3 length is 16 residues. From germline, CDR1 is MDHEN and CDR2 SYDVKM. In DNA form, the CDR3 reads TGTGCCAGCAGTCTCCCGGGGGGGGACATAAATCAGCCCCAGCATTTT. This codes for CASSLPGGDINQPQHF.

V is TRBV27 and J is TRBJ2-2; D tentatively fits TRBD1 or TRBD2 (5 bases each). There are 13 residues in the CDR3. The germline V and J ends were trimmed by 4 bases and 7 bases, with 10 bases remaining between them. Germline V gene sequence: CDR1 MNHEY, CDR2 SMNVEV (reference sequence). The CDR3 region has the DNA TGTGCCAGCAGTTCCCTTGGGGGCGGGGAGCTGTTTTTT. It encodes CASSSLGGGELFF.

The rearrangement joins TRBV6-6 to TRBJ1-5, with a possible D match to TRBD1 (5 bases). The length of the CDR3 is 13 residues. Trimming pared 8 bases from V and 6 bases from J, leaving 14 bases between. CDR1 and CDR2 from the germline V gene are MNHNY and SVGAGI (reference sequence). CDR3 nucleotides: TGTGCCAGCGGTTTCAGGGAGGGTCAGCCCCAGCATTTT. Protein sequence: CASGFREGQPQHF.

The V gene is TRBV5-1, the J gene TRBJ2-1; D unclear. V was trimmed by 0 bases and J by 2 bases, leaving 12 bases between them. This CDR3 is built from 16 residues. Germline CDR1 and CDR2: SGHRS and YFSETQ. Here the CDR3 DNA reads TGCGCCAGCAGCTTGGTTGGGAAACTCCCCTACAATGAGCAGTTCTTC. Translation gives CASSLVGKLPYNEQFF.

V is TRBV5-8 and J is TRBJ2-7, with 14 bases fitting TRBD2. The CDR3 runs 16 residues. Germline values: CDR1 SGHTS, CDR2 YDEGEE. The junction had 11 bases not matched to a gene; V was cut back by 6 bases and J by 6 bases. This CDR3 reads CASNRPGLAGDGEQYF. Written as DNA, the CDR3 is TGTGCCAGCAACCGACCGGGACTAGCGGGAGATGGCGAGCAGTACTTC.

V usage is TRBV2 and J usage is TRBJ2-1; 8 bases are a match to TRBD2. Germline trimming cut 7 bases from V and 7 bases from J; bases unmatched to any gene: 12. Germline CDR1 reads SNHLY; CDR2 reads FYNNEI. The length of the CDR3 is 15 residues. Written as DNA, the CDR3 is TGTGCCAGCATGCGGGAGGCCTTCCAATTAAATGAGCAGTTCTTC. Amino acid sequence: CASMREAFQLNEQFF.

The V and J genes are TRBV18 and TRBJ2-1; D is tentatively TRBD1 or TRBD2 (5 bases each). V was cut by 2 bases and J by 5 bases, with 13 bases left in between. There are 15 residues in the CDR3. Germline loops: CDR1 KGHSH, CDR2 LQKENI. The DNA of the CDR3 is TGTGCCAGCTCACCATGGGACGAACCAAACAATGAGCAGTTCTTC. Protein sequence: CASSPWDEPNNEQFF.

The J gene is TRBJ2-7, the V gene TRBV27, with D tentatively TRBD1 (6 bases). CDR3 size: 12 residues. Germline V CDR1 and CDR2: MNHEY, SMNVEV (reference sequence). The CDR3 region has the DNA TGTGAGGTTAAGGGACACCCCTACGAGCAGTACTTC. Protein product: CEVKGHPYEQYF.